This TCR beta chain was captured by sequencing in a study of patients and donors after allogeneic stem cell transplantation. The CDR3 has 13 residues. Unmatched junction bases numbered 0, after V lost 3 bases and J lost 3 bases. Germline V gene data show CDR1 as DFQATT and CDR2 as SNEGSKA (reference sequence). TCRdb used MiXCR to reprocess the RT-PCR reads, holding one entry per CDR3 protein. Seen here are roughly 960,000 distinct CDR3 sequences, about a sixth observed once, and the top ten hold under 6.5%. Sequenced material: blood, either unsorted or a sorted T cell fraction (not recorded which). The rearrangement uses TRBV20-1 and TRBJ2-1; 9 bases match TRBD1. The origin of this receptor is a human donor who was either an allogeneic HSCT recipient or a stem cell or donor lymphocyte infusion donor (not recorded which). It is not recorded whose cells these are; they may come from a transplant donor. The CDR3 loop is CSARGQGYNEQFF. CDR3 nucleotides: TGCAGTGCTAGGGGACAGGGCTACAATGAGCAGTTCTTC.